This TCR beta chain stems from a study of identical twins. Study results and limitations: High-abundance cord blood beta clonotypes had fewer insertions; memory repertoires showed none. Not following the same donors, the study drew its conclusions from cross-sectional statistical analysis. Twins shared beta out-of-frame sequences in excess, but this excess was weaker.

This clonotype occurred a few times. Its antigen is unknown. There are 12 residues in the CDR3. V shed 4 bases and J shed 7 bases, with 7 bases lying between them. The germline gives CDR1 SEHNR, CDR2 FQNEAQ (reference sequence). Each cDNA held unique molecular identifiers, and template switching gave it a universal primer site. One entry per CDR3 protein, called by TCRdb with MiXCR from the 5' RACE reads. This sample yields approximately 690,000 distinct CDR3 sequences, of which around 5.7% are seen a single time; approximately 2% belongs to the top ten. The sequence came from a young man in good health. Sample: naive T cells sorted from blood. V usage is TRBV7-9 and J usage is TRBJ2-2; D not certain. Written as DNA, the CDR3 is TGTGCCAGCAGCTATTTTGGCGGGGAGCTGTTTTTT. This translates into CASSYFGGELFF.